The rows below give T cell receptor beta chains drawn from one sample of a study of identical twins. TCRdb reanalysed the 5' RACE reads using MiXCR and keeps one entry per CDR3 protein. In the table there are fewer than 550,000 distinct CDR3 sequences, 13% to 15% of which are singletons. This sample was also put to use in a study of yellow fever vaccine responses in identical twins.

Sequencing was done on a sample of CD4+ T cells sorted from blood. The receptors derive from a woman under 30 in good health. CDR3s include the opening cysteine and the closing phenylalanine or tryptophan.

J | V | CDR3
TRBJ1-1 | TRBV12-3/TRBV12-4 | CASSPTGSRTEAFF
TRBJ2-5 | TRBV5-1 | CASSTGLLAGDSRRETQYF
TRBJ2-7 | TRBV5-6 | CASSSRREQYF
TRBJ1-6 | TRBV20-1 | CSAEGGQTFSPLHF
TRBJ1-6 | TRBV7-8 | CASSLDRGQSPLHF
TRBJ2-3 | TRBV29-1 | CSVDRRLVNTDTQYF
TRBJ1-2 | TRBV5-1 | CASSLDAPGDYGYTF
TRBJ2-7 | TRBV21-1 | CASSKEGLAETYEQYF
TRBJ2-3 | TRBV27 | CASSLSYTDTQYF
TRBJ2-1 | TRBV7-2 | CASSLVLAGARGEQFF
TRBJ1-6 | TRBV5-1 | CASSPGQDSPLHF
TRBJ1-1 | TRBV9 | CASSAQDTVNTEAFF
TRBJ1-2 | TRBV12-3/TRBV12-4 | CASNLGQGGGGYTF
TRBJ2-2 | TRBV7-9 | CASSVAGGSGELFF
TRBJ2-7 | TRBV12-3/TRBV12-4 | CASSSNVSPGEQYF
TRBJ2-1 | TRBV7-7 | CASSLNRANYNEQFF
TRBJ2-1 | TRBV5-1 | CASSLWLDEQFF
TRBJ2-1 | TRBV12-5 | CASGNYLAGGVNEQFF
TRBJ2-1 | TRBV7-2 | CASSPYQSSYNEQFF
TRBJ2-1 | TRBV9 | CASSVVGTSGGAYNEQFF
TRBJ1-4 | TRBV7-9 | CASSPGSLNEKLFF
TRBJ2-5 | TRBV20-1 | CSAATGLETQYF
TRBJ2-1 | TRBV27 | CASGGGRGQNYNEQFF
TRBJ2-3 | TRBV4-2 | CASSQVASGSRDTQYF
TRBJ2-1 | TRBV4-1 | CASSQVSTGVRWNEQFF
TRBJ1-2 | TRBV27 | CASSLSMDRGPTNYGYTF
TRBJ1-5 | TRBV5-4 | CASSLGGTAGDQPQHF